These 16 T cell receptor beta chains were all obtained from the same sample, sequenced in a study of shared clonotypes between healthy human individuals. Assay: immunoSEQ multiplex PCR; the TCRdb copy retains only in-frame clones and omits some. The sample lists roughly 650,000 clones, approximately 97% occurring once. The sequencing input was naive CD4+ T cells sorted from blood. Subset in this sample: CD45RA+ positively selected. Source of these receptors: a woman aged 30 to 39 in good health.

The genes are TRBV10-1 and TRBJ2-7, with D perhaps given as TRBD1 or TRBD2 (5 bases each). The germline gives CDR1 WNHNN, CDR2 SYGVQD (reference sequence). The CDR3 extends over 16 amino acids. Trimming pared 0 bases from V and 0 bases from J, leaving 12 bases between. The CDR3 protein is CASSESGPKSSYEQYF. CDR3 bases: TGCGCCAGCAGTGAGTCGGGACCGAAAAGCTCCTACGAGCAGTACTTC.

This clone was seen just once. V is TRBV5-1 and J is TRBJ2-3, with D possibly matching TRBD1 (5 bases). There are 16 residues in the CDR3. CDR1 is SGHRS and CDR2 is YFSETQ in the germline V gene. V gave up 3 bases and J gave up 2 bases, with 16 bases separating them. CDR3 in DNA: TGCGCCAGCAGCTCTGGGGCTAGGGCAGACACAGATACGCAGTATTTT. Residues: CASSSGARADTDTQYF.

The chain recombines TRBV28 with TRBJ2-2; TRBD1 matches at 10 bases. V shed 6 bases and J 5 bases; nucleotides not matched to a gene: 6. Germline V gene lookup returns CDR1 MDHEN and CDR2 SYDVKM. CDR3 length: 15 amino acids. CDR3: CASRWDRGRTGELFF. DNA for the CDR3: TGTGCCAGCAGGTGGGACAGGGGCAGGACCGGGGAGCTGTTTTTT.

The J gene is TRBJ2-1, the V gene TRBV10-3; D ambiguous. Germline CDR1 and CDR2: ENHRY and SYGVKD. The CDR3 has 14 residues. Trimming took 4 bases from V and 4 from J, leaving 11 bases between them. The CDR3 DNA reads TGTGCCATCAGTGTTCGAGGAGCATACAATGAGCAGTTCTTC. Protein product: CAISVRGAYNEQFF.

The V gene is TRBV28, the J gene TRBJ2-1, with a tentative D call TRBD1 (6 bases). The CDR3 has 16 amino acids. V lost 6 bases and J lost 12, with 27 bases in between. CDR1 and CDR2 from the germline V gene are MDHEN and SYDVKM. CDR3: CASRPRQVFIGYGQFF. The CDR3 DNA reads TGTGCCAGCAGGCCGAGACAGGTATTTATCGGTTATGGGCAGTTCTTC.

Remarks on this clone: A junction boundary mismatches the germline segment, possibly from a read error. The chain is built from TRBV27 and TRBJ2-7, with a weak D call TRBD1 (5 bases). Germline V CDR1 and CDR2: MNHEY, SMNVEV (reference sequence). The length of the CDR3 is 19 residues. The CDR3 nucleotides are TGTGCCACCAGTAAGGGTCTAGGGGTCATCCTCCCACAACGCTACGAGCAGTACTTC. Its protein product is CATSKGLGVILPQRYEQYF.

The chain is built from TRBV7-5 and TRBJ2-7; the D segment call TRBD2 is taken from the table without a DNA check. TRBV7-5 is shown as a pseudogene. CDR3 length equals 18 residues. The DNA of the CDR3 is TGTGTCAGAAGCCCAACGGGACACCTGACTAGCGGCGGATACGAGCAGTACTTC. As protein: CVRSPTGHLTSGGYEQYF.

The rearrangement uses TRBV5-1 and TRBJ1-2; the match to TRBD1 covers 7 bases. V gave up 7 bases and J gave up 7 bases; unmatched junction bases: 7. CDR1 SGHRS and CDR2 YFSETQ come from the germline V gene. The length of the CDR3 is 12 residues. The CDR3 DNA follows: TGCGCCAGCCAGAGCCAGGGGGGTGGCTACACCTTC. As protein: CASQSQGGGYTF. Drawing the rest from reference TRBV5-1 and TRBJ1-2, the complete variable domain is KAGVTQTPRYLIKTRGQQVTLSCSPISGHRSVSWYQQTPGQGLQFLFEYFSETQRNKGNFPGRFSGRQFSNSRSEMNVSTLELGDSALYLCASQSQGGGYTFGSGTRLTVV.

The chain employs TRBV6-5 and TRBJ2-1; perhaps TRBD2 as D (5 bases). V gave up 6 bases and J gave up 9 bases, with 9 bases separating them. The CDR3 is 11 amino acids. Germline V gene data show CDR1 as MNHEY and CDR2 as SVGAGI. CDR3: CASSSGVEQFF. The CDR3 DNA reads as TGTGCCAGCAGCTCCGGGGTTGAGCAGTTCTTC.

The chain has TRBV7-9 and TRBJ2-7, with TRBD2 identical over 9 bases. Germline V gives CDR1 SEHNR, CDR2 FQNEAQ (reference sequence). The CDR3 totals 15 residues. J gave up 3 bases and V 5 bases, and 8 bases lay outside the gene matches. In DNA form, the CDR3 reads TGTGCCAGCAGCGTGACTAGCGGTGACTTCTACGAGCAGTACTTC. It encodes CASSVTSGDFYEQYF.

About this clone itself: Within the sample, other DNA sequences also encode this same CDR3. V is TRBV6-5 and J is TRBJ2-5; D uncertain. CDR3 length: 12 residues. The germline gives CDR1 MNHEY, CDR2 SVGAGI. V was shortened by 0 bases and J by 4 bases, with 3 bases between the two germline ends. CDR3 amino acids: CASSYSRETQYF. The CDR3 DNA follows: TGTGCCAGCAGTTACTCGAGAGAGACCCAGTACTTC.

This clone was observed a single time. This chain joins TRBV28 and TRBJ1-1; TRBD1 aligns across 8 bases. CDR3 size: 16 residues. V lost 5 bases to trimming and J lost 4 bases; unmatched junction nucleotides: 12. The V gene's germline CDR1 is MDHEN and CDR2 SYDVKM. CDR3 sequence reads: CASSTMTGAPGTEAFF. The CDR3 DNA sequence: TGTGCCAGCAGTACGATGACAGGGGCCCCGGGCACTGAAGCTTTCTTT.

The chain combines TRBV10-3 with TRBJ1-5, with 7 bases lining up with TRBD1. The CDR3 covers 18 residues. CDR1 is ENHRY, CDR2 SYGVKD, per germline. After removal of 4 bases from V and 2 bases from J, the junction contained 14 bases not matched to a gene. CDR3 loop: CAISGAPPDRAGNQPQHF. CDR3 nucleotide sequence: TGTGCCATCAGTGGAGCTCCTCCAGACAGGGCTGGCAATCAGCCCCAGCATTTT.

This rearrangement joins TRBV9 to TRBJ2-3; no firm D call. Germline V gene data show CDR1 as SGDLS and CDR2 as YYNGEE. The CDR3 sequence is 14 residues long. V gave up 5 bases and J gave up 2 bases, with 12 bases separating them. CDR3 in amino acids: CASSQDRATDTQYF. The CDR3 DNA reads TGTGCCAGCAGTCAGGACCGAGCCACAGATACGCAGTATTTT.

V is TRBV21-1 and J is TRBJ2-2; the table's TRBD1 call for D was not verified on the DNA. TRBV21-1 is given as a pseudogene. This CDR3 is 16 amino acids long. CDR3 protein: CASSKFCRQGVGELFF. CDR3 in DNA: TGTGCCAGCAGCAAATTTTGTAGGCAGGGCGTCGGGGAGCTGTTTTTT.

The chain employs TRBV6-1 and TRBJ2-5, with 7 bases that match TRBD1. CDR3 length equals 14 residues. V gave up 7 bases and J gave up 1 base; unmatched junction bases: 6. Germline loops: CDR1 MNHNS, CDR2 SASEGT. The CDR3 is CASTRGGPQETQYF. DNA of the CDR3: TGTGCCAGCACCAGAGGGGGCCCCCAAGAGACCCAGTACTTC.